Below, one TCR beta chain is given with its context. Researchers defined stable Graves' hyperthyroidism as no ophthalmopathy progression within 18 months. The sample is drawn from a study of T cells in Graves' hyperthyroidism and ophthalmopathy. V lost 6 bases and J lost 1, with 8 bases in between. In germline, CDR1 is ENHRY, CDR2 SYGVKD. CDR3 size: 13 residues. Amplification of TCR beta CDR3 regions used RNA as the template. HTBI primers were employed in a first-round RT-PCR of the TCR CDR3. MiXCR was run by TCRdb on the multiplex PCR reads, yielding one entry per CDR3 protein. The sample contains about 690,000 distinct CDR3 sequences, around 16% of which appear only once.

The chain recombines TRBV10-3 with TRBJ2-3; D not certain. The specimen sequenced was blood. The sequence derives from a man aged 50-60 years with Graves' hyperthyroidism. In nucleotides, the CDR3 is TGTGCCATCAGGGAGCAGGGCACAGATACGCAGTATTTT. This encodes CAIREQGTDTQYF.